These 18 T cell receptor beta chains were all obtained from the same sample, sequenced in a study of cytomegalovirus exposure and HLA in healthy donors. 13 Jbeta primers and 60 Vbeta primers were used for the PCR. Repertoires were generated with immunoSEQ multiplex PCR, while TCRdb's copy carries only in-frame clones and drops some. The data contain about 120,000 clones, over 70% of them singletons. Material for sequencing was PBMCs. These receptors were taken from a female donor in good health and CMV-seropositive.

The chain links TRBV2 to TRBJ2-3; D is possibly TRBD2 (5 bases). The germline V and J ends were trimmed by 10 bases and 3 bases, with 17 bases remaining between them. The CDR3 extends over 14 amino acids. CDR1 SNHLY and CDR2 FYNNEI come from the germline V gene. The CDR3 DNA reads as TGTGCCACGACTCCCGCGGGCCTGACAGATACGCAGTATTTT. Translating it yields CATTPAGLTDTQYF.

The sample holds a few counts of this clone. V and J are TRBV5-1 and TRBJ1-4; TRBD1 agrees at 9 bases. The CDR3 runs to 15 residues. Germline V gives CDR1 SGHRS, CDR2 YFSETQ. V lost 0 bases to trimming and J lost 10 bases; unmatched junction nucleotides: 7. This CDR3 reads CASSLEGTGSGKLFF. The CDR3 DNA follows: TGCGCCAGCAGCTTGGAGGGGACAGGGAGCGGAAAACTGTTTTTT.

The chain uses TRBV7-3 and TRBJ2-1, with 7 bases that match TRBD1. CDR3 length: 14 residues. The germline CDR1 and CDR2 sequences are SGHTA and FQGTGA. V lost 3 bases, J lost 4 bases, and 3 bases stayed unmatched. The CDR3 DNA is TGTGCCAGCAGCTTCGTGGGACAGTACAATGAGCAGTTCTTC. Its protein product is CASSFVGQYNEQFF.

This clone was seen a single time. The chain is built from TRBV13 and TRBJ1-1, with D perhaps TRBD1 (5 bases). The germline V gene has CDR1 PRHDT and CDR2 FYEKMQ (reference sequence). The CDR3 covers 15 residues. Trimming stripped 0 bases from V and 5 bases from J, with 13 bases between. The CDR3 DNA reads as TGTGCCAGCAGCTTAGGCCTTGACAGAAGAACTGAAGCTTTCTTT. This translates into CASSLGLDRRTEAFF.

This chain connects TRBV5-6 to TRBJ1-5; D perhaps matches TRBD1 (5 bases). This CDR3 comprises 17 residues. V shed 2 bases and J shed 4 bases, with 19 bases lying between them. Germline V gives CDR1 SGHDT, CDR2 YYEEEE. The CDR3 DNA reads TGTGCCAGCAGCTTATTCAGGAGGGGAGAAGCTAATCAGCCCCAGCATTTT. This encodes CASSLFRRGEANQPQHF.

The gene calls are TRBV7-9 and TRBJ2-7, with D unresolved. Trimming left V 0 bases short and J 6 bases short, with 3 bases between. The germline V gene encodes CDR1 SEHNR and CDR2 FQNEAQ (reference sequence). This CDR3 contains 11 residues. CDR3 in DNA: TGTGCCAGCAGCTTAGCCCGCGAGCAGTACTTC. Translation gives CASSLAREQYF.

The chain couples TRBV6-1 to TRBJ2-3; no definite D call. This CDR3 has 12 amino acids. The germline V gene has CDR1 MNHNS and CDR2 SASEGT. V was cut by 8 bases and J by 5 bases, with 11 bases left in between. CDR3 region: CASWALEDTQYF. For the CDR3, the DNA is TGTGCCAGCTGGGCTCTGGAAGATACGCAGTATTTT.

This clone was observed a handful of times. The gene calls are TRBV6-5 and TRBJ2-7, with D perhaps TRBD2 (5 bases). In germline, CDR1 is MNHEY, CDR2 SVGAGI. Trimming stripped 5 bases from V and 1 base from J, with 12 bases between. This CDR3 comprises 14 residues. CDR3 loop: CASSPDYTSYEQYF. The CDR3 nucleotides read TGTGCCAGCAGTCCAGACTATACATCCTACGAGCAGTACTTC.

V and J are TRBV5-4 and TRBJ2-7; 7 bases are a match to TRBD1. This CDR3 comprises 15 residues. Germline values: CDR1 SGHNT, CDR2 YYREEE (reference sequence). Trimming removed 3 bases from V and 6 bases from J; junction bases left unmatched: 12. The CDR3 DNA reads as TGTGCCAGCAGCTCACAGACAGGGAGAAGTGCCGAGCAGTACTTC. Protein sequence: CASSSQTGRSAEQYF.

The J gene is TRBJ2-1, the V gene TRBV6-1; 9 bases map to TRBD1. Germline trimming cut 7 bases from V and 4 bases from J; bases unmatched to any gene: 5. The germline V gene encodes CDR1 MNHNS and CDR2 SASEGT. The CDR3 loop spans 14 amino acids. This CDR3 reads CASTPGQGYNEQFF. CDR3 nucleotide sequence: TGTGCCAGCACCCCGGGACAGGGTTACAATGAGCAGTTCTTC.

CDR3 nucleotide sequence: TGTGCCAGCAGCTTAGGGGTAGGCCCATACGAGCAGTACTTC. Its translation is CASSLGVGPYEQYF. The V and J genes are TRBV5-6 and TRBJ2-7, with D possibly matching TRBD1 (5 bases). Looked up from germline, CDR1 is SGHDT and CDR2 is YYEEEE. CDR3 size: 14 residues. V lost 2 bases and J lost 4, with 13 bases in between. Combining the CDR3 with reference TRBV5-6 and TRBJ2-7 gives the whole variable domain DAGVTQSPTHLIKTRGQQVTLRCSPKSGHDTVSWYQQALGQGPQFIFQYYEEEERQRGNFPDRFSGHQFPNYSSELNVNALLLGDSALYLCASSLGVGPYEQYFGPGTRLTVT.

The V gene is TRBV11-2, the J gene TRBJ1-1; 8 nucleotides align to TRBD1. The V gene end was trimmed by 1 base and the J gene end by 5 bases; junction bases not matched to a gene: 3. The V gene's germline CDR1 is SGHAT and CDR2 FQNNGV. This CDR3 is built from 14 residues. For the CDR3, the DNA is TGTGCCAGCAGCTTAGTCAGGGGGCAAACTGAAGCTTTCTTT. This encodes CASSLVRGQTEAFF.

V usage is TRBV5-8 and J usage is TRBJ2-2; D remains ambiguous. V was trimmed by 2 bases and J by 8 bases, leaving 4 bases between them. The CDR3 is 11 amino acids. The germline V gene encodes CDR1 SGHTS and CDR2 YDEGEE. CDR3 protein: CASSFTGELFF. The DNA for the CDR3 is TGTGCCAGCAGCTTCACAGGGGAGCTGTTTTTT.

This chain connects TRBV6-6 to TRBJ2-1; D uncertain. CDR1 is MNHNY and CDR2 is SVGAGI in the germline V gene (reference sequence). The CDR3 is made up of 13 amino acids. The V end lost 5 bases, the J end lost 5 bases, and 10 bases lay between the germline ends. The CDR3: CASSVSLHNEQFF. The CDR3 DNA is TGTGCCAGCAGTGTTAGTTTGCACAATGAGCAGTTCTTC.

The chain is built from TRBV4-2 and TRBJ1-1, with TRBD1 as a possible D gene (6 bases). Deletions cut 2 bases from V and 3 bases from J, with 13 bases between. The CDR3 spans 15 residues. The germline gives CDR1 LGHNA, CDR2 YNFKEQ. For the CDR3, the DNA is TGTGCCAGCAGCCAACAAGGGGGGGGGTACACTGAAGCTTTCTTT. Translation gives CASSQQGGGYTEAFF.

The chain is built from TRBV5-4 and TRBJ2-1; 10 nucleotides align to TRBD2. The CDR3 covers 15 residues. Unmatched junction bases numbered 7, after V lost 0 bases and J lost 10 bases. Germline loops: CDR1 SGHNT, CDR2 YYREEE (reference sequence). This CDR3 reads CASSLVLAGEDEQFF. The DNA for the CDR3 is TGTGCCAGCAGCTTGGTTCTAGCGGGGGAGGACGAGCAGTTCTTC.

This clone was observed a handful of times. The CDR3 is CASSPFGETQYF. CDR3 nucleotides: TGTGCCAGCAGCCCTTTCGGGGAGACCCAGTACTTC. The V call is TRBV7-2, the J call TRBJ2-5; no definite D call. Germline V CDR1 and CDR2: SGHTA, FQGNSA. The CDR3 has 12 residues. The ends were cut back, 5 bases at V and 5 bases at J, with 9 bases in the middle.

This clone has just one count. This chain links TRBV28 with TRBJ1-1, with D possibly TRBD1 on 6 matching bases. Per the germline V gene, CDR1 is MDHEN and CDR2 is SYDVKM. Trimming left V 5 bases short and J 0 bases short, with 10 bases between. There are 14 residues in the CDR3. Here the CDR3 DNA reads TGTGCCAGCAGTGATACAGGGATGAACACTGAAGCTTTCTTT. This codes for CASSDTGMNTEAFF.